The 26 T cell receptor beta chains listed next were all sequenced from one sample in a study of T cells after yellow fever vaccination. TCRdb fed the 5' RACE reads into MiXCR, producing one record per CDR3 protein. The profile shows 610,000 or so distinct CDR3 sequences, roughly an eighth of them singletons. The sample consisted of PBMCs, taken on the day of the yellow fever booster vaccination. The receptors here all came from a man aged 30-40 years who received the YFV17D yellow fever vaccine.

The gene calls are TRBV29-1 and TRBJ1-2, with 7 bases identical to TRBD1. V trimming: 7 bases; J trimming: 2 bases; junction bases outside the gene matches: 7. CDR1 SQVTM and CDR2 ANQGSEA come from the germline V gene. This CDR3 contains 13 residues. CDR3 in amino acids: CSAMDRSNYGYTF. The CDR3 coding sequence is TGCAGCGCCATGGACAGGAGCAACTATGGCTACACCTTC.

This clonotype has at least ten counts. The chain joins TRBV30 to TRBJ2-1; maybe TRBD2 (5 bases). This CDR3 is built from 14 residues. The ends were cut back, 3 bases at V and 0 bases at J, with 9 bases in the middle. The germline CDR1 and CDR2 sequences are GTSNPN and SVGIG (reference sequence). This CDR3 is CAWRERSSYNEQFF. The CDR3 DNA sequence: TGTGCCTGGAGGGAGCGGAGCTCCTACAATGAGCAGTTCTTC. Full variable domain (remainder filled in from reference TRBV30 and TRBJ2-1): SQTIHQWPATLVQPVGSPLSLECTVEGTSNPNLYWYRQAAGRGLQLLFYSVGIGQISSEVPQNLSASRPQDRQFILSSKKLLLSDSGFYLCAWRERSSYNEQFFGPGTRLTVL.

The chain joins TRBV5-1 to TRBJ1-1, with D possibly matching TRBD1 (6 bases). V gave up 4 bases and J gave up 6 bases, with 13 bases separating them. The CDR3 runs 13 residues. In germline, CDR1 is SGHRS, CDR2 YFSETQ. CDR3 DNA: TGCGCCAGCAGCCAAACAGGGTTCGCTGAAGCTTTCTTT. This gives the protein CASSQTGFAEAFF.

This clonotype turned up a few times. The rearrangement uses TRBV29-1 and TRBJ2-2; the D is unclear. The CDR3 has 12 amino acids. V was cut by 5 bases and J by 5 bases, with 9 bases left in between. Germline loops: CDR1 SQVTM, CDR2 ANQGSEA. The DNA of the CDR3 is TGCAGCGTTTCCCCACTTACCGGGGAGCTGTTTTTT. This encodes CSVSPLTGELFF.

The chain carries TRBV15 and TRBJ2-3, with D hard to call. V lost 3 bases to trimming and J lost 2 bases, with 9 bases between them. The CDR3 is 14 amino acids. Germline values: CDR1 LNHNV, CDR2 YYDKDF (reference sequence). CDR3 amino acids: CATSRGGNTDTQYF. The CDR3 nucleotides read TGTGCCACCAGCAGGGGCGGAAACACAGATACGCAGTATTTT.

As regards this clonotype: The junction differs from germline at one of its ends, possibly a read error. The chain has TRBV11-2 and TRBJ2-4; D perhaps matches TRBD1 (5 bases). The germline gives CDR1 SGHAT, CDR2 FQNNGV. This CDR3 is built from 13 residues. The CDR3 DNA reads as TGTGCCAGCAGCTTTGGGGCCATAAACATTCAGTACTTC. As protein: CASSFGAINIQYF. The full variable domain, with the rest looked up from reference TRBV11-2 and TRBJ2-4, is EAGVAQSPRYKIIEKRQSVAFWCNPISGHATLYWYQQILGQGPKLLIQFQNNGVVDDSQLPKDRFSAERLKGVDSTLKIQPAKLEDSAVYLCASSFGAINIQYFGAGTRLSVL.

This clonotype has a handful of counts. V is TRBV7-9 and J is TRBJ2-2, with D possibly being TRBD1 (6 bases). V was pared by 4 bases and J by 0 bases, with 15 bases between. The CDR3 is 17 amino acids. The V gene's germline CDR1 is SEHNR and CDR2 FQNEAQ (reference sequence). This chain's CDR3 is CASSSTPGHSNTGELFF. For the CDR3, the DNA is TGTGCCAGCAGCTCGACGCCGGGACACTCGAACACCGGGGAGCTGTTTTTT. The full variable domain, with the rest looked up from reference TRBV7-9 and TRBJ2-2, is DTGVSQNPRHKITKRGQNVTFRCDPISEHNRLYWYRQTLGQGPEFLTYFQNEAQLEKSRLLSDRFSAERPKGSFSTLEIQRTEQGDSAMYLCASSSTPGHSNTGELFFGEGSRLTVL.

The chain employs TRBV28 and TRBJ2-1, with D perhaps being TRBD1 or TRBD2 (5 bases each). V was shortened by 3 bases and J by 6 bases, with 9 bases between the two germline ends. The CDR3 is made up of 13 amino acids. Germline V gene lookup returns CDR1 MDHEN and CDR2 SYDVKM. The CDR3 bases are TGTGCCAGCAGTTTCTCGGGACCCAATGAGCAGTTCTTC. Its protein product is CASSFSGPNEQFF.

Here the CDR3 reads CSARGRGIKFF. In nucleotides, the CDR3 is TGCAGTGCTAGAGGGAGGGGGATCAAATTCTTC. The J gene is TRBJ2-1, the V gene TRBV20-1; D is perhaps TRBD1 or TRBD2 (6 bases each). V was trimmed by 1 base and J by 16 bases, leaving 14 bases between them. This CDR3 has 11 amino acids. Germline V gene lookup returns CDR1 DFQATT and CDR2 SNEGSKA (reference sequence).

The V and J genes are TRBV6-5 and TRBJ2-5; no firm D call. The germline V gene has CDR1 MNHEY and CDR2 SVGAGI. The CDR3 covers 15 residues. V was cut by 0 bases and J by 5 bases, with 13 bases left in between. This CDR3 is CASSYSSGPTETQYF. In DNA, the CDR3 is TGTGCCAGCAGTTACTCGTCGGGCCCAACGGAGACCCAGTACTTC.

V gene TRBV5-4 combines with J gene TRBJ1-2, with a tentative D call TRBD1 (5 bases). This CDR3 is built from 16 residues. CDR1 SGHNT and CDR2 YYREEE come from the germline V gene (reference sequence). Trimming removed 0 bases at V and 6 bases at J, with 18 bases between. The CDR3 region is CASSLDGGFGVDGYTF. The CDR3 DNA reads as TGTGCCAGCAGCTTGGACGGGGGTTTCGGCGTTGATGGCTACACCTTC.

The chain is built from TRBV7-9 and TRBJ2-1; the D is unclear. V lost 3 bases and J lost 8, with 20 bases in between. CDR3 length: 16 residues. Germline V gene data show CDR1 as SEHNR and CDR2 as FQNEAQ (reference sequence). CDR3 loop: CASSFRANILADEQFF. In DNA form, the CDR3 reads TGTGCCAGCAGCTTCCGTGCGAACATTCTTGCCGATGAGCAGTTCTTC. Using reference TRBV7-9 and TRBJ2-1 for the parts outside the CDR3, the full variable domain is DTGVSQNPRHKITKRGQNVTFRCDPISEHNRLYWYRQTLGQGPEFLTYFQNEAQLEKSRLLSDRFSAERPKGSFSTLEIQRTEQGDSAMYLCASSFRANILADEQFFGPGTRLTVL.

This clonotype came up a few times. V is TRBV7-2 and J is TRBJ2-7, with D tentatively TRBD2 (5 bases). V lost 4 bases and J lost 3, with 13 bases in between. The CDR3 sequence is 14 residues long. Germline V gives CDR1 SGHTA, CDR2 FQGNSA. As DNA, the CDR3 is TGTGCCAGCAGCTCGGGGATATCACACTACGAGCAGTACTTC. Its translation: CASSSGISHYEQYF.

The chain combines TRBV5-1 with TRBJ2-2, with D perhaps TRBD1 (6 bases). The CDR3 has 16 residues. The V and J ends lost 4 bases and 6 bases respectively, with 19 bases between them. The germline gives CDR1 SGHRS, CDR2 YFSETQ. CDR3 coding DNA: TGCGCCAGCAGCCGGGAACCACAGGGTGCGTCCGGGGAGCTGTTTTTT. Amino acid sequence: CASSREPQGASGELFF.

This clonotype was counted only a few times. The J gene is TRBJ2-1, the V gene TRBV5-4, with 14 bases that match TRBD2. CDR1 SGHNT and CDR2 YYREEE come from the germline V gene (reference sequence). The CDR3 has 15 residues. The V segment lost 4 bases and the J segment 8 bases; nucleotides outside the gene matches: 5. The CDR3 bases are TGTGCCAGCAGCCTCGGGACTAGCGGGAGATATGAGCAGTTCTTC. The encoded protein is CASSLGTSGRYEQFF.

This clonotype was detected many times. The rearrangement uses TRBV15 and TRBJ2-1; TRBD1 might be the D (6 bases). CDR1 is LNHNV and CDR2 is YYDKDF in the germline V gene (reference sequence). V was trimmed by 5 bases and J by 10 bases, leaving 21 bases between them. This CDR3 region has 15 residues. In DNA, the CDR3 is TGTGCCACCAGCGAGACCCCCAGGGGTTCCTACGAGCAGTTCTTC. As protein: CATSETPRGSYEQFF.

In this sample, this clonotype turned up many times. V is TRBV5-1 and J is TRBJ2-2, with D possibly being TRBD1 (5 bases). The germline V and J ends were trimmed by 2 bases and 3 bases, with 11 bases remaining between them. Per the germline V gene, CDR1 is SGHRS and CDR2 is YFSETQ. This CDR3 is 15 amino acids long. CDR3 sequence: CASSFQGRDTGELFF. CDR3 bases: TGCGCCAGCAGCTTCCAGGGTCGCGACACCGGGGAGCTGTTTTTT.

This clonotype was found a few times. The V and J genes are TRBV18 and TRBJ2-5, with D perhaps TRBD2 (5 bases). CDR1 KGHSH and CDR2 LQKENI come from the germline V gene. Trimming cost V 3 bases and J 3 bases, with 14 bases left between them. The CDR3 is 15 residues long. The chain's CDR3 is CASSPDRQTKETQYF. CDR3 sequence (DNA): TGTGCCAGCTCACCGGATCGGCAGACTAAAGAGACCCAGTACTTC.

This sequence joins TRBV25-1 and TRBJ2-6; D is unresolved. V dropped 2 bases and J dropped 0 bases, with 5 bases sitting between them. CDR3 length equals 15 residues. Germline V gene sequence: CDR1 MGHDK, CDR2 SYGVNS. The chain's CDR3 is CASSEGFSGANVLTF. In nucleotides, the CDR3 is TGTGCCAGCAGTGAAGGCTTCTCTGGGGCCAACGTCCTGACTTTC.

The chain joins TRBV4-3 to TRBJ2-7, with a possible D match to TRBD2 (6 bases). V was pared by 4 bases and J by 0 bases, with 25 bases between. The CDR3 has 19 residues. Germline loops: CDR1 LGHNA, CDR2 YSLEER. Here the CDR3 reads CASSPNGDFGWDPSYEQYF. The CDR3 region has the DNA TGCGCCAGCAGCCCAAATGGGGACTTCGGATGGGACCCCTCCTACGAGCAGTACTTC.

This clonotype has a count of ten or more. The genes are TRBV12-3 or TRBV12-4 and TRBJ2-7, with 8 bases fitting TRBD1. The V and J ends lost 6 bases and 3 bases, in that order; junction bases with no gene match: 4. This CDR3 spans 13 amino acids. CDR3 sequence reads: CASRRTGGYEQYF. For the CDR3, the DNA is TGTGCCAGCAGACGTACAGGGGGCTACGAGCAGTACTTC.

This clonotype turned up a few times. This chain connects TRBV20-1 to TRBJ2-1; TRBD2 matches 7 bases. V lost 0 bases, J lost 6 bases, and 23 bases stayed unmatched. CDR1 is DFQATT and CDR2 is SNEGSKA in the germline V gene (reference sequence). The CDR3 is made up of 20 amino acids. The CDR3 loop reads CSARDLPSHSGPGGTNEQFF. CDR3 DNA sequence: TGCAGTGCTAGAGATCTCCCGTCGCATAGCGGGCCCGGCGGGACCAATGAGCAGTTCTTC.

This clonotype was seen repeatedly, ten times or more. The chain uses TRBV5-1 and TRBJ2-1; 11 nucleotides align to TRBD2. The CDR3 loop spans 15 amino acids. CDR1 is SGHRS, CDR2 YFSETQ, per germline. J was trimmed by 8 bases and V by 5 bases; bases with no gene match: 9. In DNA form, the CDR3 reads TGCGCCAGCAGGGCTACTAGCGGGAGTTTCGATGAGCAGTTCTTC. This translates into CASRATSGSFDEQFF.

This clonotype was detected many times. The chain employs TRBV5-5 and TRBJ2-1; 16 bases align to TRBD2. This CDR3 is built from 16 residues. V shed 3 bases, J shed 7 bases, and the junction held 4 bases outside the gene matches. Per the germline V gene, CDR1 is SGHKS and CDR2 is YYEKEE (reference sequence). CDR3 protein: CASSSGLAGGPNEQFF. The CDR3 nucleotides read TGTGCCAGCAGCTCGGGACTAGCGGGAGGGCCGAATGAGCAGTTCTTC.

The table lists this clonotype with a few counts. At one of its ends the junction is not consistent with the germline gene, which may arise from a read error. The gene calls are TRBV28 and TRBJ2-4; D not resolved. CDR3 length: 20 amino acids. From germline, CDR1 is MDHEN and CDR2 SYDVKM. CDR3 protein: CTSSHGPLGQTKIAKNIQYF. Here the CDR3 DNA reads TGTACCAGCAGTCACGGGCCCTTAGGGCAAACCAAAATAGCCAAAAACATTCAGTACTTC.

This clonotype was observed a few times. CDR3 protein: CASSFDRGRDYGYTF. The CDR3 DNA reads TGTGCCAGCAGCTTCGACAGGGGGCGCGACTATGGCTACACCTTC. The chain recombines TRBV7-2 with TRBJ1-2; 10 nucleotides align to TRBD1. Germline-derived CDR1 and CDR2 are SGHTA and FQGNSA. Trimming cost V 3 bases and J 3 bases; bases outside gene matches: 4. This CDR3 has 15 residues.